A single sample gave rise to the 8 T cell receptor beta chains below, sequenced in a study of graft-versus-host responses after intestinal transplantation. Method: immunoSEQ multiplex PCR; TCRdb's copy keeps in-frame clones and lacks some. The sample consists of 100,000 or so clones, around 92% of them appearing once. For these TCRs, the target antigens are not known. Sequences were derived from unstimulated CD4+ T cells sorted from spleen or lymph node cells, sampled before transplant. The receptors here all came from a human donor who was the organ donor for an intestinal transplant.

J is TRBJ2-6 and V is TRBV9; D is possibly TRBD2 (6 bases). Trimming took off 4 bases at V and 0 bases at J, with 14 bases between the two ends. The CDR3 is 17 amino acids. Germline CDR1 is SGDLS and CDR2 is YYNGEE. Here the CDR3 DNA reads TGTGCCAGCAGCACGAGTGGGGGGATCTCTGGGGCCAACGTCCTGACTTTC. It encodes CASSTSGGISGANVLTF.

This clone was counted a single time. The sample holds other DNA sequences that translate to the same CDR3. This chain joins TRBV5-1 and TRBJ1-5, with 7 bases lining up with TRBD1. CDR1 and CDR2 from the germline V gene are SGHRS and YFSETQ. This CDR3 spans 13 amino acids. With V trimmed by 4 bases and J by 4 bases, 2 bases remained unmatched. CDR3 DNA sequence: TGCGCCAGCAGCCTACAGGGGAATCAGCCCCAGCATTTT. Its translation: CASSLQGNQPQHF.

The chain recombines TRBV4-1 with TRBJ2-2; D ambiguous. Trimming cost V 4 bases and J 2 bases, with 5 bases left between them. The germline V gene encodes CDR1 MGHRA and CDR2 YSYEKL. This CDR3 is 13 amino acids long. This chain's CDR3 is CASSPQNTGELFF. CDR3 sequence (DNA): TGCGCCAGCAGCCCACAAAACACCGGGGAGCTGTTTTTT.

This sequence joins TRBV11-3 and TRBJ2-2, with D perhaps TRBD2 (7 bases). Trimming cost V 3 bases and J 7 bases, with 12 bases left between them. From germline, CDR1 is SGHNT and CDR2 YENEEA. The CDR3 loop spans 14 amino acids. The DNA of the CDR3 is TGTGCCAGCAGCTTCGGGGGGCAAGGCGGGGAGCTGTTTTTT. Translating gives CASSFGGQGGELFF.

J is TRBJ1-5 and V is TRBV6-1; tentative D call: TRBD1 (5 bases). CDR3 length: 15 residues. Trimming took off 4 bases at V and 0 bases at J, with 10 bases between the two ends. CDR1 and CDR2 (germline): MNHNS, SASEGT. The CDR3 region is CASSVGDYSNQPQHF. CDR3 coding DNA: TGTGCCAGCAGTGTGGGGGACTATAGCAATCAGCCCCAGCATTTT.

The V and J genes are TRBV19 and TRBJ1-5; 10 bases agree with TRBD1. V shed 8 bases, J shed 6 bases, and the junction held 10 bases outside the gene matches. The CDR3 length is 15 residues. Germline V gene sequence: CDR1 LNHDA, CDR2 SQIVND (reference sequence). CDR3 nucleotide sequence: TGTGCCAGTCACCCAGGACAGGGGGGGATTCAGCCCCAGCATTTT. Translating gives CASHPGQGGIQPQHF.

J is TRBJ2-7 and V is TRBV28; D unresolved. V was trimmed by 3 bases and J by 1 base, leaving 7 bases between them. This CDR3 is built from 13 residues. CDR1 and CDR2 (germline): MDHEN, SYDVKM. The CDR3 reads CASSLADSYEQYF. CDR3 nucleotide sequence: TGTGCCAGCAGTTTGGCGGATTCCTACGAGCAGTACTTC. The complete variable domain, with remaining parts taken from reference TRBV28 and TRBJ2-7, reads DVKVTQSSRYLVKRTGEKVFLECVQDMDHENMFWYRQDPGLGLRLIYFSYDVKMKEKGDIPEGYSVSREKKERFSLILESASTNQTSMYLCASSLADSYEQYFGPGTRLTVT.

The count of this clone is one. J is TRBJ2-3 and V is TRBV27; tentative D call: TRBD1 (5 bases). This CDR3 region has 14 residues. Germline V gene sequence: CDR1 MNHEY, CDR2 SMNVEV (reference sequence). Trimming stripped 3 bases from V and 0 bases from J, with 7 bases between. The CDR3 DNA reads as TGTGCCAGCAGTTTTACAGGTAGCACAGATACGCAGTATTTT. This codes for CASSFTGSTDTQYF.